This TCR beta chain was identified in a study of T cells in Graves' hyperthyroidism and ophthalmopathy. Under 3 months was the duration of disease in ophthalmopathy patients, who also had a Clinical Activity Score of at least 3 and a NOSPECS grade of at least 4. Trimming removed 5 bases at V and 8 bases at J, with 18 bases between. This CDR3 contains 14 residues. General study findings and limits: From stable hyperthyroidism, ophthalmopathy was separated by a 13 V-J model. Before onset, by a median of around six months, the model predicted ophthalmopathy.

Many counts were recorded for this clonotype. Its antigen is not known. TCR beta CDR3 regions were amplified from RNA transcripts. Using the HTBI primer set, a first-round RT-PCR was run on the TCR CDR3. TCRdb re-derived calls from the multiplex PCR reads in MiXCR, one entry per CDR3 protein. The repertoire consists of hundreds of thousands of distinct CDR3 sequences, with about 20% occurring once and the leading ten covering around a third. This sequence joins TRBV12-3 or TRBV12-4 and TRBJ1-1, with a weak D call TRBD1 (5 bases). Sequencing used blood. The TCR originated in a man aged 25-40 years with Graves' ophthalmopathy. The CDR3 reads CASSPPVGANEAFF. The CDR3 nucleotides are TGTGCCAGCAGTCCCCCAGTCGGGGCTAACGAAGCTTTCTTT.